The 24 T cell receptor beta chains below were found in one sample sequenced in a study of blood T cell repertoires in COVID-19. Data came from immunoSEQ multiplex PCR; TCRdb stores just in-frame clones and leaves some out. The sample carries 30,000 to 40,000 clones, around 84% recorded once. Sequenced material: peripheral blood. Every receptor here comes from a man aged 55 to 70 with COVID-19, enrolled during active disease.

The CDR3 DNA is TGTGCCATCCGGGAAGGGCGGAACTATGGCTACACCTTC. Its translation is CAIREGRNYGYTF. V is TRBV10-3 and J is TRBJ1-2; D is unclear. CDR1 is ENHRY and CDR2 is SYGVKD in the germline V gene. This CDR3 spans 13 amino acids. V lost 8 bases and J 2 bases, leaving 12 bases between the germline ends.

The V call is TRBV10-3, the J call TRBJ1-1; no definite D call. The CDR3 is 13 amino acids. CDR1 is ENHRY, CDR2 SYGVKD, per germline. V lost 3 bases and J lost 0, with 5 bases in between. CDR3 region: CAISDIMNTEAFF. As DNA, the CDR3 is TGTGCCATCAGTGACATCATGAACACTGAAGCTTTCTTT.

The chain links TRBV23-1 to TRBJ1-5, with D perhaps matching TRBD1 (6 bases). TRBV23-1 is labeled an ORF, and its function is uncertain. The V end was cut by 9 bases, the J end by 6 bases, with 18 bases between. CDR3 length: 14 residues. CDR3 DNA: TGCGCCAGACTCCCGATTCCCAGGGGTCAGCCCCAGCATTTT. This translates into CARLPIPRGQPQHF.

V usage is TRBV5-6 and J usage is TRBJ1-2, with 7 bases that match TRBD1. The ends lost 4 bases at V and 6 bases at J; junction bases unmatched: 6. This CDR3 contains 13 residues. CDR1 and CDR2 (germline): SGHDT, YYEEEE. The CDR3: CASSTRQGDGYTF. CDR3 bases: TGTGCCAGCAGCACTAGGCAGGGGGATGGCTACACCTTC.

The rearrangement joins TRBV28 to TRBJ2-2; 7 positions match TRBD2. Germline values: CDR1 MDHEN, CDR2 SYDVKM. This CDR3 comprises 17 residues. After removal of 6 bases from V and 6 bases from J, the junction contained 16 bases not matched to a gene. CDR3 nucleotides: TGTGCCAGCAGCCTCATTGGGACCGGGGGGAGGCCCGGGGAGCTGTTTTTT. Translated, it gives CASSLIGTGGRPGELFF.

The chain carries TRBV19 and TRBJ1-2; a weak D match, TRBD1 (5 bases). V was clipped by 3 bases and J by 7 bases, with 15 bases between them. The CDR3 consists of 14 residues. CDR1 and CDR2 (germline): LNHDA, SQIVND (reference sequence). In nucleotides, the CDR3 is TGTGCCAGTAGTATCTGGGTCAGGGAAGGTGGCTACACCTTC. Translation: CASSIWVREGGYTF.

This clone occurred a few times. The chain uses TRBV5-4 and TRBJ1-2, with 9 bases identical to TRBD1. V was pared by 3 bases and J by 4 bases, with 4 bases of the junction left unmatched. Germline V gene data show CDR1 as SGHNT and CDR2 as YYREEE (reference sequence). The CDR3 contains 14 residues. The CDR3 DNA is TGTGCCAGCAGCTGGGACAGGGCTATCTATGGCTACACCTTC. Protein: CASSWDRAIYGYTF.

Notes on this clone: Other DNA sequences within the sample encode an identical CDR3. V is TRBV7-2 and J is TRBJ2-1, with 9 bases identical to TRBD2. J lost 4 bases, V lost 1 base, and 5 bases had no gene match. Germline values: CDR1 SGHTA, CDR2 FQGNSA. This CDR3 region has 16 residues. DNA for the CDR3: TGTGCCAGCAGCTTAGTAAGACTAGCGGTATACAATGAGCAGTTCTTC. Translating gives CASSLVRLAVYNEQFF.

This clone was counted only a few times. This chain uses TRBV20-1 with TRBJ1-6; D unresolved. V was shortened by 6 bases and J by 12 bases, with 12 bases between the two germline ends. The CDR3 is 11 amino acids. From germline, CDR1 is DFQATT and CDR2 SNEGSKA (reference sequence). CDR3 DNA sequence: TGCAGTGCCCCCGAGGAGGGACCCCTCCACTTT. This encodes CSAPEEGPLHF.

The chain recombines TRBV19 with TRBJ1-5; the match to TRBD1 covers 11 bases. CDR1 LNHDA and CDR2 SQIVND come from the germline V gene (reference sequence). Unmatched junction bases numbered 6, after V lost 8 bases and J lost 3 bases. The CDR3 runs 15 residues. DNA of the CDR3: TGTGCCAGTGGTCCGGACAGGGGGCTCAATCAGCCCCAGCATTTT. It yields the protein CASGPDRGLNQPQHF.

CDR3 region: CASSVGTNTGELFF. The CDR3 nucleotides are TGTGCCAGCAGCGTAGGGACTAACACCGGGGAGCTGTTTTTT. The V gene is TRBV9, the J gene TRBJ2-2, with a weak D call TRBD2 (5 bases). V was shortened by 0 bases and J by 2 bases, with 5 bases between the two germline ends. There are 14 residues in the CDR3. CDR1 and CDR2 from the germline V gene are SGDLS and YYNGEE.

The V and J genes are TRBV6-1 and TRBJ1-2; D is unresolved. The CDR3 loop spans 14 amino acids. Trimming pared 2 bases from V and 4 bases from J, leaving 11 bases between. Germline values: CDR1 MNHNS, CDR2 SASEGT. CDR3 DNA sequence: TGTGCCAGCAGTGAAATAATAGTGAGCTATGGCTACACCTTC. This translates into CASSEIIVSYGYTF.

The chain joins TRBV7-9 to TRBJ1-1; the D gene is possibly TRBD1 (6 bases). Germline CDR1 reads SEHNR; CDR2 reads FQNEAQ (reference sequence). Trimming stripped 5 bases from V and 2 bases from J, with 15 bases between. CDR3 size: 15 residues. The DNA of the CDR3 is TGTGCCAGCAGCCTACCGAGGACAGCTAACACTGAAGCTTTCTTT. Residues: CASSLPRTANTEAFF.

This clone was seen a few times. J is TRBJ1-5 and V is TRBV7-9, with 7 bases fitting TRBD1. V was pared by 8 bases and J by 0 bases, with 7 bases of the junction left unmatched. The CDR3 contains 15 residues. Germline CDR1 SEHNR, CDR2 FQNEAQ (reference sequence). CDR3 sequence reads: CASGPGTVSNQPQHF. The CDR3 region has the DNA TGTGCCAGCGGCCCCGGGACAGTTAGCAATCAGCCCCAGCATTTT.

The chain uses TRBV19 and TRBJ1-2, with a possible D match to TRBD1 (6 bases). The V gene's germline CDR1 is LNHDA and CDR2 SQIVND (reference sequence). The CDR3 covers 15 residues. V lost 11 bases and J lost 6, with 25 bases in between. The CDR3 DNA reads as TGTGCCTCAGCGCCCCCTCACAGGGCGTATCATGGCTACACCTTC. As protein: CASAPPHRAYHGYTF.

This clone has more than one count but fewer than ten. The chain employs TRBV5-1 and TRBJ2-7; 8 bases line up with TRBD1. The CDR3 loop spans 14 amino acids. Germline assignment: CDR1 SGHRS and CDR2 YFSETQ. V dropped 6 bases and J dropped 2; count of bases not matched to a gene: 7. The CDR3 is CASTWGTGAYEQYF. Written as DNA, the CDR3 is TGCGCCAGCACCTGGGGGACAGGAGCCTACGAGCAGTACTTC.

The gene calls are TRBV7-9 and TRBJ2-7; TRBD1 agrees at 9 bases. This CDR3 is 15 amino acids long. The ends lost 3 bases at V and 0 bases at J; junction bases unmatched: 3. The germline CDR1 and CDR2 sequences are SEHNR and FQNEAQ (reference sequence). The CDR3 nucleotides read TGTGCCAGCAGCTTTCTACAGGGGGCCTCCTACGAGCAGTACTTC. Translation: CASSFLQGASYEQYF.

For the CDR3, the DNA is TGTGCCTGGAGTAGGGAGAGGGCTAATGAAAAACTGTTTTTT. Translated, it gives CAWSRERANEKLFF. The chain employs TRBV30 and TRBJ1-4; no reliable D call. Trimming shortened V by 2 bases and J by 3 bases, and 10 bases separated the two germline ends. CDR1 and CDR2 from the germline V gene are GTSNPN and SVGIG (reference sequence). The CDR3 is made up of 14 amino acids.

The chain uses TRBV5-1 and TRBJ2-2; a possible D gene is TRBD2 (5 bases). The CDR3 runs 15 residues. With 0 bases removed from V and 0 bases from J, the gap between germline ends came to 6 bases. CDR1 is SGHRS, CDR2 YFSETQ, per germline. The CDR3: CASSLGGANTGELFF. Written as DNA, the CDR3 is TGCGCCAGCAGCTTGGGGGGAGCGAACACCGGGGAGCTGTTTTTT.

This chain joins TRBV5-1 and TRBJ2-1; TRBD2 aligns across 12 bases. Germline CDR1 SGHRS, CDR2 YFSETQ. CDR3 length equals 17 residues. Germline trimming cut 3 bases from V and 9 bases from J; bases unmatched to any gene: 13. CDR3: CASSSAVASGRAGEQFF. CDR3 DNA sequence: TGCGCCAGCAGCTCCGCCGTAGCTAGCGGGAGGGCCGGTGAGCAGTTCTTC.

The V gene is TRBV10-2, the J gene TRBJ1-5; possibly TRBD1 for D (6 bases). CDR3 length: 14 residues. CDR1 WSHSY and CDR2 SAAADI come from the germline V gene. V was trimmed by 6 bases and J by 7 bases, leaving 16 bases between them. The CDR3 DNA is TGCGCCAGCAGGGACCACAGGGAGAGCCAGCCCCAGCATTTT. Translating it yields CASRDHRESQPQHF.

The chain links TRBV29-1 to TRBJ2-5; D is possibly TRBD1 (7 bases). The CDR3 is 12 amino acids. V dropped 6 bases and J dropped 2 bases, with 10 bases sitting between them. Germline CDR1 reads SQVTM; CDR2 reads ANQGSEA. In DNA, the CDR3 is TGCAGCGTGGAGGGACAGCAAGAGACCCAGTACTTC. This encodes CSVEGQQETQYF.

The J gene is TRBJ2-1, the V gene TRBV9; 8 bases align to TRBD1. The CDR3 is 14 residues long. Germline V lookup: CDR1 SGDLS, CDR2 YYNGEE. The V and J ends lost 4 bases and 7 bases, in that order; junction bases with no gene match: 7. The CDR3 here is CASSLSGGENEQFF. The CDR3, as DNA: TGTGCCAGCAGCTTATCAGGGGGCGAAAATGAGCAGTTCTTC.

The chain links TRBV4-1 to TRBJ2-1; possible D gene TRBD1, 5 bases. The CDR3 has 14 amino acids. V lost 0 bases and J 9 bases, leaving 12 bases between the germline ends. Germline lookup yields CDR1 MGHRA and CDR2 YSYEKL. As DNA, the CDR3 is TGCGCCAGCAGCCAAGAGGCAGGGAAGTTTGAGCAGTTCTTC. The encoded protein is CASSQEAGKFEQFF.